Below are 10 T cell receptor beta chains sequenced from a single sample in a study of spatial heterogeneity in lung cancer. Specified time point: sample taken at primary tumor resection. One entry per CDR3 protein, called by TCRdb with MiXCR from the 5' RACE reads. The data contain about 10,000 distinct CDR3 sequences, 6.1% of them singletons. The specimen was normal lung tissue next to the tumor, collected at surgery. The origin of the receptors is a male donor with early-stage non-small cell lung cancer.

CDR3 DNA sequence: TGCGCCAGCAGCCCCGGACAGAGCACAGATACGCAGTATTTT. Translation gives CASSPGQSTDTQYF. V gene TRBV5-1 combines with J gene TRBJ2-3, with D tentatively TRBD1 (6 bases). V shed 4 bases and J shed 0 bases, with 9 bases lying between them. Per the germline V gene, CDR1 is SGHRS and CDR2 is YFSETQ. The CDR3 is 14 residues long.

This clonotype came up many times. The rearrangement joins TRBV28 to TRBJ1-5, with D possibly being TRBD1 (6 bases). Germline V lookup: CDR1 MDHEN, CDR2 SYDVKM. V was pared by 5 bases and J by 6 bases, with 14 bases between. The CDR3 runs to 14 residues. CDR3 nucleotide sequence: TGTGCCAGCAGTACCAACAGGGACGCTCAGCCCCAGCATTTT. This translates into CASSTNRDAQPQHF.

In its sample, this clonotype was seen many times. The chain has TRBV27 and TRBJ2-3; the match to TRBD2 covers 15 bases. J gave up 8 bases and V 7 bases, and 4 bases lay outside the gene matches. The CDR3 loop spans 14 amino acids. From germline, CDR1 is MNHEY and CDR2 SMNVEV (reference sequence). The CDR3 region is CASTGLAGGGTQYF. The CDR3 DNA is TGTGCCAGCACTGGACTAGCGGGAGGGGGTACGCAGTATTTT.

The J gene is TRBJ2-6, the V gene TRBV6-2 or TRBV6-3; no clear D. Trimming pared 7 bases from V and 0 bases from J, leaving 7 bases between. The CDR3 length is 14 residues. Germline values: CDR1 MNHEY, CDR2 SVGEGT. The CDR3 coding sequence is TGTGCCAGCATAGAACACTCTGGGGCCAACGTCCTGACTTTC. Translating it yields CASIEHSGANVLTF.

There are many counts of this clonotype. A read error may account for a junction end that differs from germline. The CDR3 spells CASSVGAVRTVELFF. Here the CDR3 DNA reads TGTGCCAGCAGCGTAGGGGCTGTACGAACCGTGGAGCTGTTTTTT. V and J are TRBV9 and TRBJ2-2; D is undetermined. CDR1 is SGDLS and CDR2 is YYNGEE in the germline V gene. This CDR3 region has 15 residues.

This clonotype came up many times. The CDR3 DNA sequence: TGTGCCAGCAGTCTAGGTGGGAGGCCCCAGCATTTT. It yields the protein CASSLGGRPQHF. This chain uses TRBV28 with TRBJ1-5; D remains unclear. The germline CDR1 and CDR2 sequences are MDHEN and SYDVKM. This CDR3 contains 12 residues. The V gene lost 5 bases and the J gene lost 9 bases, with 11 bases spanning the gap.

This clonotype has more than one count but fewer than ten. V usage is TRBV29-1 and J usage is TRBJ1-4; weak D call: TRBD1 (5 bases). CDR1 is SQVTM and CDR2 is ANQGSEA in the germline V gene. The CDR3 runs 15 residues. Trimming stripped 6 bases from V and 6 bases from J, with 20 bases between. The CDR3 region has the DNA TGCAGCGTGTCAGTTAGGTCGGGGGTTGATGAAAAACTGTTTTTT. Amino acid sequence: CSVSVRSGVDEKLFF.

This clonotype showed up many times. The chain joins TRBV6-2 or TRBV6-3 to TRBJ2-6, with 8 nucleotides matching TRBD1. The CDR3 covers 17 residues. Germline V gene data show CDR1 as MNHEY and CDR2 as SVGEGT. With V trimmed by 4 bases and J by 1 base, 6 bases remained unmatched. The CDR3 protein is CASSSGDRGSGANVLTF. CDR3 bases: TGTGCCAGCAGTTCTGGAGACAGGGGATCTGGGGCCAACGTCCTGACTTTC.

In this sample, this clonotype is large (0.1 to 1%). The chain links TRBV4-3 to TRBJ2-1, with D possibly TRBD1 on 5 matching bases. Germline CDR1 reads LGHNA; CDR2 reads YSLEER. V was pared by 0 bases and J by 4 bases, with 10 bases between. This CDR3 spans 15 amino acids. CDR3 in amino acids: CASSQDQGQYNEQFF. The CDR3 coding sequence is TGCGCCAGCAGCCAAGATCAGGGCCAATACAATGAGCAGTTCTTC.

This clonotype was recorded at least ten times. The V gene is TRBV7-2, the J gene TRBJ2-6; D is undetermined. Germline loops: CDR1 SGHTA, CDR2 FQGNSA. This CDR3 is 15 amino acids long. The V end lost 6 bases, the J end lost 0 bases, and 9 bases lay between the germline ends. CDR3 coding DNA: TGTGCCAGCAGTCCCAGGAGCTCTGGGGCCAACGTCCTGACTTTC. Its translation: CASSPRSSGANVLTF.